The entry that follows covers one T cell receptor beta chain sequence. The data stem from a study of shared clonotypes between healthy human individuals. Here immunoSEQ multiplex PCR was the method, and the copy in TCRdb shows in-frame clones only, minus some. The sample includes 2 million to 2.5 million clones, approximately 94% of them seen just once. This CDR3 has 15 amino acids. Trimming left V 0 bases short and J 2 bases short, with 12 bases between. The germline CDR1 and CDR2 sequences are SGHDT and YYEEEE. The TCR sequence derives from a young man in good health. The material sequenced was naive CD4+ T cells sorted from blood. Subset denoted: CD45RA+ positively selected. The chain uses TRBV5-6 and TRBJ2-7, with D perhaps matching TRBD2 (5 bases). CDR3 in DNA: TGTGCCAGCAGCTTGGGGACTGTCGCTACCTACGAGCAGTACTTC. It translates to CASSLGTVATYEQYF.